Detailed here is one T cell receptor (beta chain). This record comes from a study of blood T cell repertoires in COVID-19. Study details: Both acute and convalescent COVID-19 samples were obtained from the United States, Italy and Spain. PBMCs, B-cell-depleted T cells, or T cells were the source of the cDNA or gDNA that made up the material.

The CDR3 runs to 14 residues. Germline V gene data show CDR1 as SGHDN and CDR2 as FVKESK. The ends were cut back, 4 bases at V and 3 bases at J, with 12 bases in the middle. Produced via immunoSEQ multiplex PCR; TCRdb's table is partial and in-frame only. The sample has 150,000 to 200,000 clones; more than 70% are singletons. This receptor was identified in a man aged 40-49 years with active or convalescent COVID-19. The sequenced sample was peripheral blood. J is TRBJ1-1 and V is TRBV14; no definite D call. DNA of the CDR3: TGTGCCAGCAGCCCCCAGGTGTTTCACACTGAAGCTTTCTTT. Its protein is CASSPQVFHTEAFF. Based on the CDR3 plus reference TRBV14 and TRBJ1-1, the full variable domain is EAGVTQFPSHSVIEKGQTVTLRCDPISGHDNLYWYRRVMGKEIKFLLHFVKESKQDESGMPNNRFLAERTGGTYSTLKVQPAELEDSGVYFCASSPQVFHTEAFFGQGTRLTVV.